The 22 T cell receptor beta chains listed next were all sequenced from one sample in a study of blood T cell repertoires in COVID-19. Repertoires were generated with immunoSEQ multiplex PCR, while TCRdb's copy carries only in-frame clones and drops some. Among roughly 430,000 clones listed, around 90% were seen once. Sequenced sample: PBMCs or T cells enriched from blood (not recorded which). These receptors were obtained from a woman aged 40-49 years with acute COVID-19.

V and J are TRBV24-1 and TRBJ1-4; 11 nucleotides match TRBD1. The CDR3 is 15 amino acids. V dropped 3 bases and J dropped 7; count of bases not matched to a gene: 3. Germline CDR1 and CDR2: KGHDR and SFDVKD. CDR3 bases: TGTGCCACCAGTGATACCGGGACAGGGGGTGAAAAACTGTTTTTT. Its protein product is CATSDTGTGGEKLFF.

The chain carries TRBV5-8 and TRBJ2-2; possible D gene TRBD1, 5 bases. Germline V lookup: CDR1 SGHTS, CDR2 YDEGEE. This CDR3 contains 16 residues. Trimming removed 3 bases at V and 2 bases at J, with 14 bases between. In DNA form, the CDR3 reads TGTGCCAGCAGCTCCGTCTTGACAGTAAACACCGGGGAGCTGTTTTTT. It specifies CASSSVLTVNTGELFF.

Note on this clone: Other DNA sequences from this sample encode an identical CDR3 as well. The rearrangement uses TRBV29-1 and TRBJ2-7, with 9 bases fitting TRBD1. With 6 bases clipped from V and 2 bases from J, the junction kept 5 bases outside the gene matches. The CDR3 covers 13 residues. The V gene's germline CDR1 is SQVTM and CDR2 ANQGSEA. The CDR3 loop reads CSVRTGAAYEQYF. In nucleotides, the CDR3 is TGCAGCGTCCGGACAGGGGCGGCCTACGAGCAGTACTTC.

The table lists this clone with a few counts. The chain employs TRBV6-5 and TRBJ1-5; weak D call: TRBD1 (6 bases). Trimming removed 6 bases at V and 3 bases at J, with 15 bases between. This CDR3 region has 15 residues. The germline CDR1 and CDR2 sequences are MNHEY and SVGAGI. The CDR3 is CASSFDRTLNQPQHF. In DNA, the CDR3 is TGTGCCAGCAGCTTCGACAGGACCCTCAATCAGCCCCAGCATTTT.

This sequence joins TRBV19 and TRBJ2-5; 9 bases map to TRBD1. There are 15 residues in the CDR3. Germline lookup yields CDR1 LNHDA and CDR2 SQIVND (reference sequence). V lost 5 bases, J lost 4 bases, and 8 bases stayed unmatched. The CDR3 coding sequence is TGTGCCAGTAGTCCTCGACAGGGGGAGGGAGAGACCCAGTACTTC. Translation: CASSPRQGEGETQYF.

J is TRBJ1-1 and V is TRBV29-1; 7 bases line up with TRBD1. Germline CDR1 reads SQVTM; CDR2 reads ANQGSEA. The CDR3 is made up of 13 amino acids. Unmatched junction bases numbered 6, after V lost 7 bases and J lost 1 base. CDR3 in amino acids: CSASRDRNTEAFF. CDR3 coding DNA: TGCAGCGCGTCCCGGGACAGGAACACTGAAGCTTTCTTT.

This chain connects TRBV6-5 to TRBJ2-1, with unresolved D. The CDR3 extends over 13 amino acids. Germline values: CDR1 MNHEY, CDR2 SVGAGI. Between the trimmed V and J ends, which lost 2 bases and 5 bases, there was a span of 7 bases. The CDR3 here is CASSYLPDNEQFF. CDR3 coding DNA: TGTGCCAGCAGTTACCTTCCGGACAATGAGCAGTTCTTC.

This clone showed up just once. The rearrangement joins TRBV30 to TRBJ1-1; D might be TRBD1 (6 bases). Per the germline V gene, CDR1 is GTSNPN and CDR2 is SVGIG (reference sequence). CDR3 length equals 12 residues. V lost 5 bases to trimming and J lost 1 base, with 8 bases between them. The CDR3, as DNA: TGTGCCTGGCGGGGACAGAACACTGAAGCTTTCTTT. Protein product: CAWRGQNTEAFF. The complete variable domain, with remaining parts taken from reference TRBV30 and TRBJ1-1, reads SQTIHQWPATLVQPVGSPLSLECTVEGTSNPNLYWYRQAAGRGLQLLFYSVGIGQISSEVPQNLSASRPQDRQFILSSKKLLLSDSGFYLCAWRGQNTEAFFGQGTRLTVV.

This chain joins TRBV3-1 (or the pseudogene TRBV3-2) and TRBJ2-7; D unresolved. V lost 4 bases, J lost 7 bases, and 14 bases lay in between. The germline V gene encodes CDR1 LGHDT and CDR2 YNNKEL (reference sequence). CDR3 length: 13 amino acids. The DNA for the CDR3 is TGTGCCAGCAGCCCACTTGACTTGAGGGAGCAGTACTTC. Amino acids: CASSPLDLREQYF.

This chain uses TRBV7-9 with TRBJ1-2; weak D call: TRBD1 (5 bases). CDR1 SEHNR and CDR2 FQNEAQ come from the germline V gene (reference sequence). V lost 1 base, J lost 3 bases, and 9 bases lay in between. The CDR3 spans 14 residues. CDR3 sequence: CASSLGGADYGYTF. The CDR3 coding sequence is TGTGCCAGCAGCTTAGGGGGCGCTGACTATGGCTACACCTTC.

The chain is built from TRBV7-9 and TRBJ1-3, with D tentatively TRBD1 (5 bases). The CDR3 is made up of 14 amino acids. The V gene lost 3 bases and the J gene lost 3 bases, with 9 bases spanning the gap. Per germline, CDR1 SEHNR and CDR2 FQNEAQ (reference sequence). CDR3: CASSFLGVGNTIYF. The CDR3 coding sequence is TGTGCCAGCAGCTTTTTAGGGGTTGGAAACACCATATATTTT.

The chain employs TRBV7-8 and TRBJ1-4; 7 bases are shared with TRBD1. The V gene end was trimmed by 5 bases and the J gene end by 6 bases; junction bases not matched to a gene: 3. This CDR3 comprises 13 residues. Germline loops: CDR1 SGHVS, CDR2 FQNEAQ. The CDR3 spells CASSRDRDEKLFF. Written as DNA, the CDR3 is TGTGCCAGCAGCCGAGACAGGGATGAAAAACTGTTTTTT.

Written as DNA, the CDR3 is TGTGCCAGTAGTATGGAGTCGGCGGGGGGGCTCCGGGAGACCCAGTACTTC. It yields the protein CASSMESAGGLRETQYF. The genes are TRBV19 and TRBJ2-5; 9 bases align to TRBD2. The germline V gene encodes CDR1 LNHDA and CDR2 SQIVND (reference sequence). CDR3 length: 17 residues. J lost 5 bases, V lost 3 bases, and 13 bases had no gene match.

Comments on this clone: Other DNA sequences in the same sample also yield this CDR3. The genes are TRBV7-9 and TRBJ1-5, with TRBD1 as a possible D gene (6 bases). The V end was cut by 9 bases, the J end by 3 bases, with 12 bases between. This CDR3 spans 13 amino acids. In germline, CDR1 is SEHNR, CDR2 FQNEAQ (reference sequence). The CDR3 loop reads CASSRDTNQPQHF. CDR3 coding DNA: TGTGCCAGTAGCCGGGACACCAATCAGCCCCAGCATTTT.

This chain links TRBV5-1 with TRBJ1-2, with a weak D call TRBD1 (6 bases). The CDR3 is 16 residues long. The germline CDR1 and CDR2 sequences are SGHRS and YFSETQ. The V and J ends lost 3 bases and 0 bases respectively, with 15 bases between them. The DNA of the CDR3 is TGCGCCAGCAGCTCGACAGGCTCTCCAGCTAACTATGGCTACACCTTC. This gives the protein CASSSTGSPANYGYTF.

This chain uses TRBV27 with TRBJ2-1; 8 bases are a match to TRBD1. The CDR3 runs 12 residues. Trimming cost V 6 bases and J 10 bases; bases outside gene matches: 5. The V gene's germline CDR1 is MNHEY and CDR2 SMNVEV (reference sequence). The CDR3 sequence: CASSGQGREQFF. CDR3 sequence (DNA): TGTGCCAGCAGCGGACAGGGCAGGGAGCAGTTCTTC.

The chain carries TRBV20-1 and TRBJ2-3; D call uncertain. The CDR3 length is 10 residues. The V and J ends lost 7 bases and 5 bases respectively, with 7 bases between them. Germline-derived CDR1 and CDR2 are DFQATT and SNEGSKA (reference sequence). The CDR3 coding sequence is TGCAGTGTCAGTGTAGATACGCAGTATTTT. Amino acids: CSVSVDTQYF.

The chain recombines TRBV2 with TRBJ2-4, with D perhaps matching TRBD2 (6 bases). Trimming removed 8 bases at V and 7 bases at J, with 9 bases between. The germline gives CDR1 SNHLY, CDR2 FYNNEI. CDR3 size: 11 residues. The chain's CDR3 is CASSRENIQYF. DNA for the CDR3: TGTGCCAGCTCCCGGGAGAACATTCAGTACTTC.

The chain combines TRBV12-3 or TRBV12-4 with TRBJ2-7, with TRBD2 as a possible D gene (5 bases). V was shortened by 6 bases and J by 12 bases, with 21 bases between the two germline ends. The CDR3 covers 13 residues. The CDR3 sequence: CASRLDFDAPSYF. CDR3 DNA: TGTGCCAGCAGACTGGACTTTGACGCTCCATCGTACTTC.

The chain carries TRBV30 and TRBJ1-3, with a weak D call TRBD1 (5 bases). V was trimmed by 7 bases and J by 3 bases, leaving 10 bases between them. The V gene's germline CDR1 is GTSNPN and CDR2 SVGIG (reference sequence). The length of the CDR3 is 12 residues. CDR3 nucleotide sequence: TGTGCCTCCCAGGGTGTTGGAAACACCATATATTTT. This gives the protein CASQGVGNTIYF.

The V and J genes are TRBV2 and TRBJ2-5; possibly TRBD1 for D (5 bases). With 0 bases removed from V and 5 bases from J, the gap between germline ends came to 16 bases. Germline CDR1 and CDR2: SNHLY and FYNNEI. The CDR3 consists of 16 residues. This CDR3 is CASSEAGRGPFETQYF. In DNA, the CDR3 is TGTGCCAGCAGTGAAGCGGGGCGAGGTCCTTTTGAGACCCAGTACTTC.

The chain uses TRBV3-1 (or the pseudogene TRBV3-2) and TRBJ1-5; 9 bases agree with TRBD1. In germline, CDR1 is LGHDT, CDR2 YNNKEL (reference sequence). The CDR3 loop spans 16 amino acids. V was pared by 1 base and J by 4 bases, with 5 bases of the junction left unmatched. Here the CDR3 DNA reads TGTGCCAGCAGCCAAGGATCGACAGGGGGAAATCAGCCCCAGCATTTT. Protein sequence: CASSQGSTGGNQPQHF.